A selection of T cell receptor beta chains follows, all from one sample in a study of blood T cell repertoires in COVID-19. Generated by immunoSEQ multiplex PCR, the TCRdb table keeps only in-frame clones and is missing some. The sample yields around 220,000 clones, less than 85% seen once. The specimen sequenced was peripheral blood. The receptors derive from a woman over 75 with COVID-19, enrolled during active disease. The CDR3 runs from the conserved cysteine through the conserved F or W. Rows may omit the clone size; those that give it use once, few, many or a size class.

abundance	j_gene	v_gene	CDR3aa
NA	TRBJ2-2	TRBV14	CASRGTSATGELFF
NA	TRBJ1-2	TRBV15	CATSTEAGRSAVGDYGYTF
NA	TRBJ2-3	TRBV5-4	CASSSTPGGGTDTQYF
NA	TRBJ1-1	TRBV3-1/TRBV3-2	CASSPQLNTEAFF
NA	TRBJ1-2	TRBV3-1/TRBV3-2	CASSPSGGADGYTF
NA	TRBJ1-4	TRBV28	CASTHGTGRREEKLFF
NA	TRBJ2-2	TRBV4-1	CASSPAGYTGELFF
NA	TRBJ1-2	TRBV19	CAGVTGCPIHLPDWYGYTF
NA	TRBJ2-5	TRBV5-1	CASSLEGRKETQYF
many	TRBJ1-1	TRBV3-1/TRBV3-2	CASNTGGGMNTEAFF
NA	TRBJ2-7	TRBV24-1	CATSGGGSWEQYF
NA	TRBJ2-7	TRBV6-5	CASSYSGTGFDEQYF
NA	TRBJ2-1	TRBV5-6	CASSRRAGGTYNEQFF
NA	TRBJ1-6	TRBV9	CASSEGERSPLHF
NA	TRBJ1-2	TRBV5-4	CASSLADRASIYGYTF
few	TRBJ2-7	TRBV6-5	CASSYSGTGGSEQYF
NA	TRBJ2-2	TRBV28	CASSFHRFQRKPGLAGYTGELFF
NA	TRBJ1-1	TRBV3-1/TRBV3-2	CASSPQSRTEAFF
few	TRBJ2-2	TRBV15	CATSQEVGELFF
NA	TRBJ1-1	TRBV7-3	CASSLTGGQNTEAFF
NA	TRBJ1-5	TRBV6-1	CASSEMGRGNQPQHF
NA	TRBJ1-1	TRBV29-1	CSACQGTRGAEAFF
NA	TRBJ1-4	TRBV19	CARGGRPRQKLFF
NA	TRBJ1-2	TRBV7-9	CASSTNGVQGYTF
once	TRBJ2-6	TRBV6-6	CASSQQGASGANVLTF
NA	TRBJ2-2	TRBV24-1	CATSDFYGSGVGELFF
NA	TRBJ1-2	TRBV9	CASSVATYGYTF
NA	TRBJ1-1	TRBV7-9	CASTLSDTEAFF
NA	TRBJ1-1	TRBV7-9	CASSLLPGTEAFF
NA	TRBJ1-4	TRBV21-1	CASTPRDKVTTNEKLFF
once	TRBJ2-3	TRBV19	CASSMGGRGRDTQYF
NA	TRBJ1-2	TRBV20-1	CSASPGVEVNYGYTF
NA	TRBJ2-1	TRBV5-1	CASSSPKTENHPYNEQFF
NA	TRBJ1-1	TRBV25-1	CASSEVGGWAEAFF
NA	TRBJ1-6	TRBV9	CASSGLQGAVNSPLHF
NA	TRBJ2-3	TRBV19	CASSSTTSLETDTQYF
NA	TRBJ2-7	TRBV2	CASTQLAGNEQYF
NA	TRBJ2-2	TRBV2	CASSSTSGGVVGELFF
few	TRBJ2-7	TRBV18	CASSPYRDSAGEQYF
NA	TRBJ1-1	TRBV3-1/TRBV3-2	CASSPGGGVRGEAFF
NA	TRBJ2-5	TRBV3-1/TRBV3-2	CASSHLAEYQETQYF
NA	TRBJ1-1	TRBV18	CASSRDSPTEAFF
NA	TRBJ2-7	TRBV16	CASSQPRDGAVEQYF
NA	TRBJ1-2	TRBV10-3	CAIRRQPNYGYTF
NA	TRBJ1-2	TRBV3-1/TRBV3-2	CASSPRAGRNGYTF
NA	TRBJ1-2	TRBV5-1	CASSLATESLGYTF
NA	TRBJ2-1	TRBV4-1	CASSQDWSGSGNEQFF
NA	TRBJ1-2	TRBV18	CASSSGQNYGYTF
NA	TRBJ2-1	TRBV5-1	CASSLTRTGRGVRDEQFF
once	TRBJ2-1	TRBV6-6	CASSPLLTGGGSYNEQFF
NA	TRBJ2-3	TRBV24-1	CATSERSGISDTQYF
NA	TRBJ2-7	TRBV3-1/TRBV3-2	CASSLLGYEQYF